Listed below are T cell receptor beta chains from one sample, sequenced in a study of cytomegalovirus exposure and HLA in healthy donors. Profiled with immunoSEQ multiplex PCR; TCRdb holds only in-frame clones, not every one. In the table there are some 140,000 clones, 70% to 80% of which are singletons. The specimen sequenced was PBMCs. The receptors derive from a man between 40 and 49 years old in good health and CMV-seropositive. Both conserved end residues are part of each CDR3. D genes are given only for firm matches.

CDR3: CASSLEGGQNQPQHF
J: TRBJ1-5
D: NA
V: TRBV7-8

CDR3: CASSLSDSREQFF
J: TRBJ2-1
D: NA
V: TRBV7-7

CDR3: CASSTGREVGQPQHF
J: TRBJ1-5
D: NA
V: TRBV19

CDR3: CASSFNGETQYF
J: TRBJ2-5
D: NA
V: TRBV27

CDR3: CASSERVSSYNEQFF
J: TRBJ2-1
D: NA
V: TRBV13

CDR3: CASSWGAGVDEQFF
J: TRBJ2-1
D: NA
V: TRBV5-4

CDR3: CASSIRGYEQYF
J: TRBJ2-7
D: NA
V: TRBV19

CDR3: CASSLVGGRVGNEQFF
J: TRBJ2-1
D: TRBD2
V: TRBV7-2

CDR3: CAWSSTGVGRYGNQPQHF
J: TRBJ1-5
D: TRBD1
V: TRBV30

CDR3: CASRIQGATTF
J: TRBJ1-2
D: TRBD1
V: TRBV5-1

CDR3: CASSLRAGRVGEAFF
J: TRBJ1-1
D: NA
V: TRBV27

CDR3: CASSLKEGGTRYNEQFF
J: TRBJ2-1
D: NA
V: TRBV27

CDR3: CASRNLARDTTGELFF
J: TRBJ2-2
D: NA
V: TRBV13

CDR3: CASSVGTGALREQYF
J: TRBJ2-7
D: TRBD1
V: TRBV9

CDR3: CASRDRISYEQFF
J: TRBJ2-1
D: TRBD1
V: TRBV6-1

CDR3: CASSLEGQANPYNSPLHF
J: TRBJ1-6
D: TRBD1
V: TRBV5-1

CDR3: CASSFLQGYNEQFF
J: TRBJ2-1
D: NA
V: TRBV27

CDR3: CASSYTGTAANEQYF
J: TRBJ2-7
D: TRBD1
V: TRBV28

CDR3: CAISPGLEGGQFF
J: TRBJ2-1
D: TRBD2
V: TRBV10-3

CDR3: CASSPALNTQYF
J: TRBJ2-3
D: NA
V: TRBV6-1

CDR3: CAWSTGGDSEAFF
J: TRBJ1-1
D: NA
V: TRBV30

CDR3: CASSPPWGTKVGDEQYF
J: NA
D: NA
V: TRBV7-9

CDR3: CASGYYLDRMGGEQFF
J: TRBJ2-1
D: NA
V: TRBV12-5

CDR3: CASSVQTRGIGSYNEQFF
J: TRBJ2-1
D: NA
V: TRBV9

CDR3: CASSPNPRVGIMEQYF
J: TRBJ2-7
D: NA
V: TRBV14

CDR3: CASSFVPGGADEKLFF
J: TRBJ1-4
D: TRBD1
V: TRBV28

CDR3: CASSYRDGYGYTF
J: TRBJ1-2
D: NA
V: TRBV25-1

CDR3: CASSPGQAGANVLTF
J: TRBJ2-6
D: TRBD1
V: TRBV4-2

CDR3: CASSEDPNGVGGGYTF
J: TRBJ1-2
D: NA
V: TRBV6-1